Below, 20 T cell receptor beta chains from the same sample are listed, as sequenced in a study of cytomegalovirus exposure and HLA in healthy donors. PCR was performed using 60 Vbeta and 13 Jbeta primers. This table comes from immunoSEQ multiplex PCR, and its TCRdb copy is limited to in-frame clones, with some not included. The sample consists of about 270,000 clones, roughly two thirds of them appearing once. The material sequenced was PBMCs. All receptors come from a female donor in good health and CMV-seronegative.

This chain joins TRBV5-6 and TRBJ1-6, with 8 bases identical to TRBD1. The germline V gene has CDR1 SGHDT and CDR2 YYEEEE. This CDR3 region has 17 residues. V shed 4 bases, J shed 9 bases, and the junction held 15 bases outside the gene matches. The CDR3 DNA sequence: TGTGCCAGCAGCGTGGGAGCAGGGGGCACCCGTGGTTCACCCCTCCACTTT. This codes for CASSVGAGGTRGSPLHF.

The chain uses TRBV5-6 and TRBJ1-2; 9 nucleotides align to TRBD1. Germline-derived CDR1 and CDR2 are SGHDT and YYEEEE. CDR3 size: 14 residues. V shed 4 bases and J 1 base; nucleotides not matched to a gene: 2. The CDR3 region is CASSPDRGNYGYTF. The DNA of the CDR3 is TGTGCCAGCAGCCCGGACAGGGGTAACTATGGCTACACCTTC.

The CDR3 nucleotides read TGTGCCAGCAGTTTATTACAGGGGGGTTCACCCCTCCACTTT. The encoded protein is CASSLLQGGSPLHF. The chain carries TRBV27 and TRBJ1-6, with TRBD1 matching over 8 bases. This CDR3 has 14 amino acids. Per the germline V gene, CDR1 is MNHEY and CDR2 is SMNVEV (reference sequence). The V gene end was trimmed by 1 base and the J gene end by 9 bases; junction bases not matched to a gene: 2.

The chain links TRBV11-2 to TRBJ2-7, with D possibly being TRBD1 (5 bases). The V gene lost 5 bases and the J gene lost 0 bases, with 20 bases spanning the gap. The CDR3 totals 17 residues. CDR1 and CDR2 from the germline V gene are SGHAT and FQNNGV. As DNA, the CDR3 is TGTGCCAGCAGCCCGGGCTACAGGATAATTTTCTCCTACGAGCAGTACTTC. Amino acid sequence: CASSPGYRIIFSYEQYF.

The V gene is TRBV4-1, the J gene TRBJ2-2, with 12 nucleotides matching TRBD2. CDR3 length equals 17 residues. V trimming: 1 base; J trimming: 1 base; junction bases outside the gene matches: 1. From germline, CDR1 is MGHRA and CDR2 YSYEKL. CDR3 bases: TGCGCCAGCAGCCAAGTGACTAGCGGGAGGAACACCGGGGAGCTGTTTTTT. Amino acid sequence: CASSQVTSGRNTGELFF.

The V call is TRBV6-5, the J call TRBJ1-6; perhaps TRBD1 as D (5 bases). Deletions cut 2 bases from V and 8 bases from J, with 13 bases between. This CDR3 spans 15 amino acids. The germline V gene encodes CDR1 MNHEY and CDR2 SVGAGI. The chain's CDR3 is CASSYDWGGDSPLHF. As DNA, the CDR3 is TGTGCCAGCAGTTACGATTGGGGGGGGGATTCACCCCTCCACTTT.

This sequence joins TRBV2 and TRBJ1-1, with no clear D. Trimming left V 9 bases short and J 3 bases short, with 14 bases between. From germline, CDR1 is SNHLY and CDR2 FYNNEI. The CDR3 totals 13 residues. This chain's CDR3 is CASKGGGDTEAFF. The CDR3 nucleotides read TGTGCCAGTAAGGGAGGTGGGGACACTGAAGCTTTCTTT.

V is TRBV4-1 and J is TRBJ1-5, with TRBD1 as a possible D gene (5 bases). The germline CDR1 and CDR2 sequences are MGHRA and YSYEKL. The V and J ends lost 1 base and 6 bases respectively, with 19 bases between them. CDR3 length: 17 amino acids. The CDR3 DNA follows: TGCGCCAGCAGCCAAGTGGGGGGGAGGGCGAGATCTCAGCCCCAGCATTTT. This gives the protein CASSQVGGRARSQPQHF.

The DNA for the CDR3 is TGTGCCAGCAGTTTAAGCCTAGCGGCAAGGAGCTCCTACGAGCAGTACTTC. Translating it yields CASSLSLAARSSYEQYF. The chain is built from TRBV27 and TRBJ2-7, with 7 nucleotides matching TRBD2. CDR1 is MNHEY and CDR2 is SMNVEV in the germline V gene (reference sequence). The J segment lost 0 bases and the V segment lost 2 bases, leaving 10 bases of the junction unmatched. The CDR3 is 17 amino acids.

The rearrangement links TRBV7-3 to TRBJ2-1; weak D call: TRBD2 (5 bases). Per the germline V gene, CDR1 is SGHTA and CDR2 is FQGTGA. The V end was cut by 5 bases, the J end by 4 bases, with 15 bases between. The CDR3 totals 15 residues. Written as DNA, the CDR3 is TGTGCCAGCAGCCCAATATCGGGGTTATACAATGAGCAGTTCTTC. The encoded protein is CASSPISGLYNEQFF. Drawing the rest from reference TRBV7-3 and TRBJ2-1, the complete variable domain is GAGVSQTPSNKVTEKGKYVELRCDPISGHTALYWYRQSLGQGPEFLIYFQGTGAADDSGLPNDRFFAVRPEGSVSTLKIQRTERGDSAVYLCASSPISGLYNEQFFGPGTRLTVL.

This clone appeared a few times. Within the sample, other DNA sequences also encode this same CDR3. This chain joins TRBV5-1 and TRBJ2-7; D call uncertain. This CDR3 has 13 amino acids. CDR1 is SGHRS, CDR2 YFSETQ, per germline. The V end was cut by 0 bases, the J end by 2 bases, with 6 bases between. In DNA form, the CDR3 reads TGCGCCAGCAGCTTGGAGTTAGCCTACGAGCAGTACTTC. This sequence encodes CASSLELAYEQYF. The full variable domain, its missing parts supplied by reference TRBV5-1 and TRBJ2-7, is KAGVTQTPRYLIKTRGQQVTLSCSPISGHRSVSWYQQTPGQGLQFLFEYFSETQRNKGNFPGRFSGRQFSNSRSEMNVSTLELGDSALYLCASSLELAYEQYFGPGTRLTVT.

Written as DNA, the CDR3 is TGTGCCAGCAGTGGAGTCGGTCTCTTTCCCACAGATACGCAGTATTTT. It translates to CASSGVGLFPTDTQYF. The chain carries TRBV6-1 and TRBJ2-3; D is unclear. Per the germline V gene, CDR1 is MNHNS and CDR2 is SASEGT. The V and J ends lost 4 bases and 2 bases respectively, with 16 bases between them. CDR3 length equals 16 residues.

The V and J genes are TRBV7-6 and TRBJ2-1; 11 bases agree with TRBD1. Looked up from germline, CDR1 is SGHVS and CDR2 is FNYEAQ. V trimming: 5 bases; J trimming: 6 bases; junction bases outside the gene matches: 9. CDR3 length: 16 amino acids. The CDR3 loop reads CASSMTWTGGINEQFF. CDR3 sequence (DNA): TGTGCCAGCAGCATGACTTGGACAGGGGGCATCAATGAGCAGTTCTTC.

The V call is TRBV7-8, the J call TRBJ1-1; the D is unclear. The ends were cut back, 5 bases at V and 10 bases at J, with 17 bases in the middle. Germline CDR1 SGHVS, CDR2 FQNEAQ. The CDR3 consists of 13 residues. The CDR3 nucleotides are TGTGCCAGCAGCCCCTATAACGAGGGCCGAGCTTTCTTT. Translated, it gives CASSPYNEGRAFF. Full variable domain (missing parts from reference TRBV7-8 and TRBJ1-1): GAGVSQSPRYKVAKRGQDVALRCDPISGHVSLFWYQQALGQGPEFLTYFQNEAQLDKSGLPSDRFFAERPEGSVSTLKIQRTQQEDSAVYLCASSPYNEGRAFFGQGTRLTVV.

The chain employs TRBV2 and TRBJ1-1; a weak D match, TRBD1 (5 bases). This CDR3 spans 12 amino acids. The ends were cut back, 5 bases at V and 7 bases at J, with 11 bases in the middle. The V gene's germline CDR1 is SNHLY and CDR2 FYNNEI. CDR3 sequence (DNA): TGTGCCAGCAGTCAGTTGGACATTGAAGCTTTCTTT. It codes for CASSQLDIEAFF.

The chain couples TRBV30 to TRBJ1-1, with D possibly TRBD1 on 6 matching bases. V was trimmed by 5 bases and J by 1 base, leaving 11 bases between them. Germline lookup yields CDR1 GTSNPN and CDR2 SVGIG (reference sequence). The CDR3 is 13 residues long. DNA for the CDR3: TGTGCCTGGCAAGGACAGCAGAACACTGAAGCTTTCTTT. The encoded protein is CAWQGQQNTEAFF.

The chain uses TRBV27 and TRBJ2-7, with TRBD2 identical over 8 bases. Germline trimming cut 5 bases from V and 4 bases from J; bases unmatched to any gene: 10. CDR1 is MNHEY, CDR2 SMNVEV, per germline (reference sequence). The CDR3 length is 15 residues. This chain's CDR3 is CASSPPNAGGYEQYF. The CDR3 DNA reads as TGTGCCAGCAGTCCCCCCAACGCGGGAGGTTACGAGCAGTACTTC.

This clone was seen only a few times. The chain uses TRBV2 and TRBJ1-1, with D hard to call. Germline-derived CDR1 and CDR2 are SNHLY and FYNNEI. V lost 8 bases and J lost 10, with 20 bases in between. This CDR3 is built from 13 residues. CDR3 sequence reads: CASRSPKGGIAFF. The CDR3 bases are TGTGCCAGCCGAAGCCCAAAAGGAGGGATAGCTTTCTTT. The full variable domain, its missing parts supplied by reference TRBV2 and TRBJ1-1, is EPEVTQTPSHQVTQMGQEVILRCVPISNHLYFYWYRQILGQKVEFLVSFYNNEISEKSEIFDDQFSVERPDGSNFTLKIRSTKLEDSAMYFCASRSPKGGIAFFGQGTRLTVV.

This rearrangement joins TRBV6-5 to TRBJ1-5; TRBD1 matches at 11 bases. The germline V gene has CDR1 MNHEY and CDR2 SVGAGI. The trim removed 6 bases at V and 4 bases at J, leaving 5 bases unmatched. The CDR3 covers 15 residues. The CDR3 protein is CASRTGQGANQPQHF. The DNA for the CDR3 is TGTGCCAGCAGAACCGGACAGGGGGCTAATCAGCCCCAGCATTTT.

The CDR3 DNA follows: TGTGCCAGCAGTTTATTAGCGGGAGCGGTCGGCGAGCAGTACTTC. Translation: CASSLLAGAVGEQYF. This chain uses TRBV27 with TRBJ2-7; TRBD2 aligns across 9 bases. V lost 1 base to trimming and J lost 6 bases; unmatched junction nucleotides: 7. In germline, CDR1 is MNHEY, CDR2 SMNVEV (reference sequence). The CDR3 has 15 amino acids.